Listed here are 17 T cell receptor beta chains from one sample, sequenced in a study of Tregs in tolerant kidney transplant recipients. TCRdb's table, derived via immunoSEQ multiplex PCR, lists solely in-frame clones and lacks some. The data contain 60,000 to 75,000 clones, approximately 85% of them singletons. The sample here was Tregs from blood, taken before the transplant. Source of these receptors: a human donor who received a combined kidney and bone marrow transplant.

The chain uses TRBV10-2 and TRBJ2-7; the match to TRBD2 covers 9 bases. Germline V lookup: CDR1 WSHSY, CDR2 SAAADI. The CDR3 has 15 residues. V shed 1 base, J shed 3 bases, and the junction held 4 bases outside the gene matches. CDR3 coding DNA: TGCGCCAGCAGTGAGTGGGCGGGGGGGAACTACGAGCAGTACTTC. It specifies CASSEWAGGNYEQYF.

The V and J genes are TRBV5-1 and TRBJ2-3; the D gene is possibly TRBD2 (5 bases). V lost 0 bases and J 1 base, leaving 9 bases between the germline ends. CDR1 and CDR2 from the germline V gene are SGHRS and YFSETQ. The CDR3 loop spans 15 amino acids. The CDR3 DNA reads as TGCGCCAGCAGCTTGGGTGGCGGGCGCACAGATACGCAGTATTTT. Translation gives CASSLGGGRTDTQYF. The full variable domain, completed using reference TRBV5-1 and TRBJ2-3, is KAGVTQTPRYLIKTRGQQVTLSCSPISGHRSVSWYQQTPGQGLQFLFEYFSETQRNKGNFPGRFSGRQFSNSRSEMNVSTLELGDSALYLCASSLGGGRTDTQYFGPGTRLTVL.

This chain links TRBV5-1 with TRBJ2-3; 9 nucleotides align to TRBD1. Trimming cost V 1 base and J 2 bases; bases outside gene matches: 5. Germline CDR1 reads SGHRS; CDR2 reads YFSETQ. The CDR3 is 16 amino acids. The CDR3 reads CASSLLGDRATDTQYF. The CDR3 bases are TGCGCCAGCAGCTTGTTGGGGGACAGGGCCACAGATACGCAGTATTTT.

The chain links TRBV6-1 to TRBJ1-2, with D unclear. Germline V gene sequence: CDR1 MNHNS, CDR2 SASEGT. V was pared by 6 bases and J by 3 bases, with 8 bases between. This CDR3 is 12 amino acids long. CDR3 nucleotides: TGTGCCAGCAGACAGTGGGACTATGGCTACACCTTC. Encoded protein: CASRQWDYGYTF.

The chain carries TRBV10-3 and TRBJ2-1, with 8 positions matching TRBD2. The germline CDR1 and CDR2 sequences are ENHRY and SYGVKD. The V segment lost 2 bases and the J segment 3 bases; nucleotides outside the gene matches: 6. The CDR3 is made up of 16 amino acids. The CDR3 DNA sequence: TGTGCCATCAGTGAGCCGTTTAGCGGGGTCTACAATGAGCAGTTCTTC. Translating gives CAISEPFSGVYNEQFF.

This clone was seen more than once but under ten times. The rearrangement uses TRBV10-3 and TRBJ2-2; no firm D call. Looked up from germline, CDR1 is ENHRY and CDR2 is SYGVKD. This CDR3 spans 13 amino acids. The ends were cut back, 2 bases at V and 2 bases at J, with 3 bases in the middle. The CDR3 nucleotides are TGTGCCATCAGTGAGGTTAACACCGGGGAGCTGTTTTTT. Its protein product is CAISEVNTGELFF.

The chain links TRBV10-3 to TRBJ1-2; 7 bases are shared with TRBD1. Per germline, CDR1 ENHRY and CDR2 SYGVKD. With V trimmed by 2 bases and J by 6 bases, 9 bases remained unmatched. CDR3 length: 15 amino acids. The CDR3 protein is CAISEAVEGADGYTF. The DNA for the CDR3 is TGTGCCATCAGTGAGGCCGTTGAGGGGGCGGATGGCTACACCTTC.

The chain employs TRBV7-6 and TRBJ2-7; tentatively, D is TRBD1 (6 bases). V was shortened by 5 bases and J by 2 bases, with 13 bases between the two germline ends. This CDR3 spans 14 amino acids. The germline CDR1 and CDR2 sequences are SGHVS and FNYEAQ. The DNA of the CDR3 is TGTGCCAGCAGCCCCCAGGGGCCCACCTACGAGCAGTACTTC. This codes for CASSPQGPTYEQYF.

A few counts support this clone. The V gene is TRBV5-1, the J gene TRBJ2-1; 7 bases align to TRBD2. Germline CDR1 SGHRS, CDR2 YFSETQ. V shed 1 base, J shed 0 bases, and the junction held 4 bases outside the gene matches. CDR3 length equals 16 residues. The CDR3: CASSLSLAASYNEQFF. CDR3 sequence (DNA): TGCGCCAGCAGCTTGTCTCTAGCGGCCTCCTACAATGAGCAGTTCTTC.

The chain recombines TRBV19 with TRBJ2-7; D not certain. Germline V CDR1 and CDR2: LNHDA, SQIVND (reference sequence). This CDR3 spans 14 amino acids. The ends were cut back, 3 bases at V and 6 bases at J, with 15 bases in the middle. The CDR3 DNA reads as TGTGCCAGTAGTATCCCGACGCTCCGGAGCGAGCAGTACTTC. This codes for CASSIPTLRSEQYF. Full variable domain (rest looked up from reference TRBV19 and TRBJ2-7): DGGITQSPKYLFRKEGQNVTLSCEQNLNHDAMYWYRQDPGQGLRLIYYSQIVNDFQKGDIAEGYSVSREKKESFPLTVTSAQKNPTAFYLCASSIPTLRSEQYFGPGTRLTVT.

This sequence joins TRBV5-6 and TRBJ2-7; 10 positions match TRBD1. J was trimmed by 3 bases and V by 2 bases; bases with no gene match: 11. The CDR3 consists of 17 residues. In germline, CDR1 is SGHDT, CDR2 YYEEEE. CDR3 coding DNA: TGTGCCAGCAGCTTTTGTTTCAGGGACAGGGGTATCTACGAGCAGTACTTC. It is translated as CASSFCFRDRGIYEQYF.

The chain joins TRBV5-6 to TRBJ1-1, with D possibly TRBD1 on 6 matching bases. This CDR3 is 15 amino acids long. Germline CDR1 SGHDT, CDR2 YYEEEE. Trimming removed 0 bases at V and 10 bases at J, with 19 bases between. CDR3: CASSLGQGLGVVAFF. CDR3 bases: TGTGCCAGCAGCTTGGGGCAGGGGCTAGGAGTCGTAGCTTTCTTT.

Of note for this clone: Within the sample, other DNA sequences also encode this same CDR3. The V and J genes are TRBV5-1 and TRBJ2-5; TRBD1 might be the D (6 bases). V was trimmed by 4 bases and J by 3 bases, leaving 13 bases between them. CDR1 is SGHRS and CDR2 is YFSETQ in the germline V gene. The CDR3 covers 14 residues. In DNA form, the CDR3 reads TGCGCCAGCAGCCGACAGGCCCAAGAAGAGACCCAGTACTTC. Encoded protein: CASSRQAQEETQYF.

The V and J genes are TRBV4-1 and TRBJ2-1; D uncertain. The germline V gene encodes CDR1 MGHRA and CDR2 YSYEKL. This CDR3 region has 17 residues. The V end was cut by 4 bases, the J end by 0 bases, with 16 bases between. The CDR3 sequence is CASSLQIQAYSYNEQFF. The CDR3 DNA follows: TGCGCCAGCAGCCTTCAGATTCAGGCTTACTCCTACAATGAGCAGTTCTTC.

This chain uses TRBV18 with TRBJ1-1, with 7 bases identical to TRBD1. V lost 6 bases and J lost 7; bases outside the gene matches: 5. Looked up from germline, CDR1 is KGHSH and CDR2 is LQKENI. This CDR3 comprises 12 residues. CDR3 coding DNA: TGTGCCAGCTCCACGACAGGGATTGAAGCTTTCTTT. It is translated as CASSTTGIEAFF.

The count of this clone is one. The chain is built from TRBV6-6 and TRBJ1-4, with TRBD1 matching 9 bases. The CDR3 has 15 amino acids. Germline assignment: CDR1 MNHNY and CDR2 SVGAGI (reference sequence). Trimming removed 2 bases from V and 8 bases from J; junction bases left unmatched: 6. CDR3 loop: CASSYDRDRAEKLFF. CDR3 DNA: TGTGCCAGCAGTTACGATCGGGACAGGGCCGAAAAACTGTTTTTT.

CDR3 region: CASSRRPMAETEAFF. CDR3 DNA: TGTGCCAGCAGTCGCCGACCTATGGCAGAGACTGAAGCTTTCTTT. The rearrangement links TRBV6-5 to TRBJ1-1, with D unresolved. V was trimmed by 5 bases and J by 5 bases, leaving 18 bases between them. CDR1 is MNHEY and CDR2 is SVGAGI in the germline V gene. This CDR3 has 15 residues.